The present TCR beta chain was sequenced within a study of blood T cell repertoires in COVID-19. Study as a whole: From the United States, Italy and Spain came samples of acute and convalescent COVID-19.

The method was immunoSEQ multiplex PCR; TCRdb's version includes in-frame clones alone and lacks a portion of them. This table has roughly 200,000 clones, roughly 84% appearing once. This CDR3 region has 15 residues. This receptor was obtained from a human donor in a cohort sampled during active COVID-19. V gene TRBV21-1 combines with J gene TRBJ2-3; TRBD2 is the table's D call, not checked against the DNA. TRBV21-1 corresponds to a pseudogene. Sample: peripheral blood. The CDR3 loop is CAICGTRLLTDTQYF. The CDR3 DNA reads as TGTGCCATCTGTGGGACTAGGCTGTTGACAGATACGCAGTATTTT.